This T cell receptor beta chain was sequenced for a study of response to subunit inactivated influenza vaccine. Concerning this clonotype: The antigen is not known.

General observations from the study: Only a handful of new T cells, the authors suggested, are recruited with each seasonal influenza vaccination.

Germline V gene lookup returns CDR1 SGHRS and CDR2 YFSETQ. The CDR3 is 16 residues long. V shed 0 bases, J shed 14 bases, and the junction held 16 bases outside the gene matches. Using its own MiXCR run on the RT-PCR reads, TCRdb lists one record per CDR3 protein. Of some 500,000 distinct CDR3 sequences in the sample, about 25% were seen once. The TCR sequence derives from a man in his forties or fifties who received an inactivated influenza vaccine. The genes are TRBV5-1 and TRBJ2-1; TRBD2 agrees at 8 bases. This sample comprised CD4+ T cells sorted from PBMCs, obtained around 5 days after vaccination. The CDR3 loop is CASSLVRVRLGTRKFF. The CDR3, as DNA: TGCGCCAGCAGCTTGGTAAGGGTTCGCCTTGGGACTAGAAAGTTCTTC.